These T cell receptor beta chains were read from a single sample in a study of spatial heterogeneity in lung cancer. TCRdb recomputed calls from the 5' RACE reads with MiXCR, one row per CDR3 protein. The table has just under 95,000 distinct CDR3 sequences, 12% seen once. The specimen was PBMCs, collected at surgery. These receptors were collected from a male donor with early-stage non-small cell lung cancer. Both conserved end residues are part of each CDR3. A D gene is named only where the DNA matches it firmly. Some rows have no size entry. The others give once, few or many, or a class for an expanded clone.

clone_size: many; d_call: NA; v_call: TRBV11-2; j_call: TRBJ2-1; cdr3_aa: CASSLEPSNEQFF; cdr3_nt: TGTGCCAGCAGCTTAGAGCCTAGCAATGAGCAGTTCTTC
clone_size: many; d_call: TRBD2; v_call: TRBV15; j_call: TRBJ2-2; cdr3_aa: CATSRTSGSRNTGELFF; cdr3_nt: TGTGCCACCAGCAGGACTAGCGGGAGTCGGAACACCGGGGAGCTGTTTTTT
clone_size: many; d_call: NA; v_call: TRBV12-3/TRBV12-4; j_call: TRBJ1-1; cdr3_aa: CASSIAGVSNTEAFF; cdr3_nt: TGTGCCAGTAGCATCGCAGGGGTCTCGAACACTGAAGCTTTCTTT
clone_size: many; d_call: TRBD1; v_call: TRBV6-5; j_call: TRBJ2-7; cdr3_aa: CASSYTRQGEQYF; cdr3_nt: TGTGCCAGCAGTTACACCCGACAGGGGGAGCAGTACTTC
clone_size: few; d_call: NA; v_call: TRBV20-1; j_call: TRBJ1-1; cdr3_aa: CSAAQPNTEAFF; cdr3_nt: TGCAGTGCTGCTCAACCGAACACTGAAGCTTTCTTT
clone_size: many; d_call: TRBD2; v_call: TRBV7-2; j_call: TRBJ2-3; cdr3_aa: CASSLKGRGDTQYF; cdr3_nt: TGTGCCAGCAGCTTAAAAGGGAGGGGAGATACGCAGTATTTT
clone_size: NA; d_call: NA; v_call: TRBV7-9; j_call: TRBJ2-7; cdr3_aa: CASSKGVLALTYEQYF; cdr3_nt: TGTGCCAGCAGTAAAGGTGTTCTAGCCCTCACCTACGAGCAGTACTTC
clone_size: NA; d_call: TRBD1; v_call: TRBV10-3; j_call: TRBJ1-5; cdr3_aa: CAISTDRASQPQHF; cdr3_nt: TGTGCCATCAGTACGGACAGGGCAAGTCAGCCCCAGCATTTT
clone_size: NA; d_call: TRBD1; v_call: TRBV19; j_call: TRBJ2-1; cdr3_aa: CASSGRTGGFYNEQFF; cdr3_nt: TGTGCCAGTAGTGGGAGGACAGGGGGGTTTTACAATGAGCAGTTCTTC
clone_size: few; d_call: TRBD2; v_call: TRBV20-1; j_call: TRBJ2-7; cdr3_aa: CSARGGGSSYEQYF; cdr3_nt: TGCAGTGCTAGAGGGGGCGGGAGCTCCTACGAGCAGTACTTC
clone_size: NA; d_call: NA; v_call: TRBV28; j_call: TRBJ1-1; cdr3_aa: CAIDGRNTEAFF; cdr3_nt: TGTGCCATAGACGGCAGGAACACTGAAGCTTTCTTT
clone_size: few; d_call: TRBD1; v_call: TRBV20-1; j_call: TRBJ1-5; cdr3_aa: CSASPGTGRWQPQHF; cdr3_nt: TGCAGTGCTAGCCCCGGGACAGGGCGGTGGCAGCCCCAGCATTTT
clone_size: few; d_call: NA; v_call: TRBV4-1; j_call: TRBJ1-1; cdr3_aa: CASRGGTEAFF; cdr3_nt: TGCGCCAGTCGAGGAGGCACTGAAGCTTTCTTT
clone_size: few; d_call: TRBD1; v_call: TRBV7-9; j_call: TRBJ2-5; cdr3_aa: CASSLVDYLPTGVKETQYF; cdr3_nt: TGTGCCAGCAGCTTAGTCGATTACTTACCAACAGGGGTAAAGGAGACCCAGTACTTC
clone_size: few; d_call: TRBD2; v_call: TRBV15; j_call: TRBJ2-2; cdr3_aa: CATSRDRGGFTGELFF; cdr3_nt: TGTGCCACCAGCAGAGATCGCGGGGGGTTTACCGGGGAGCTGTTTTTT
clone_size: few; d_call: TRBD1; v_call: TRBV7-2; j_call: TRBJ1-3; cdr3_aa: CASSLGTGGSGNTIYF; cdr3_nt: TGTGCCAGCAGCTTAGGGACAGGGGGATCTGGAAACACCATATATTTT
clone_size: NA; d_call: NA; v_call: TRBV14; j_call: TRBJ2-5; cdr3_aa: CASSQGGAWQETQYF; cdr3_nt: TGTGCCAGCAGCCAAGGAGGGGCCTGGCAAGAGACCCAGTACTTC
clone_size: many; d_call: NA; v_call: TRBV6-5; j_call: TRBJ2-7; cdr3_aa: CASIPGVIYEQYF; cdr3_nt: TGTGCCAGCATCCCGGGAGTAATCTACGAGCAGTACTTC
clone_size: many; d_call: TRBD1; v_call: TRBV5-1; j_call: TRBJ1-4; cdr3_aa: CASSRTGSVEKLFF; cdr3_nt: TGCGCCAGCAGCCGGACAGGGAGTGTCGAAAAACTGTTTTTT
clone_size: many; d_call: NA; v_call: TRBV4-3; j_call: TRBJ1-1; cdr3_aa: CASSHGPVSGEAFF; cdr3_nt: TGCGCCAGCAGCCATGGACCGGTTTCTGGAGAAGCTTTCTTT
clone_size: few; d_call: NA; v_call: TRBV20-1; j_call: TRBJ1-5; cdr3_aa: CSAQGLNQPQHF; cdr3_nt: TGCAGTGCTCAGGGGTTGAATCAGCCCCAGCATTTT
clone_size: NA; d_call: TRBD1; v_call: TRBV7-7; j_call: TRBJ2-3; cdr3_aa: CASSLGTGATDTQYF; cdr3_nt: TGTGCTAGCAGCTTAGGGACAGGGGCCACAGATACGCAGTATTTT
clone_size: few; d_call: NA; v_call: TRBV20-1; j_call: TRBJ1-2; cdr3_aa: CSARQSENYGYTF; cdr3_nt: TGCAGTGCTAGACAGTCCGAGAACTATGGCTACACCTTC